Below, 24 T cell receptor beta chains from the same sample are listed, as sequenced in a study of blood T cell repertoires in COVID-19. Clones were read by immunoSEQ multiplex PCR, and TCRdb kept only the in-frame ones, dropping some. The data contain a few hundred thousand clones, around 89% of them singletons. Sequencing was performed on PBMCs or T cells enriched from blood (not recorded which). These receptors all stem from a man in his forties or fifties who had recovered from COVID-19.

The chain recombines TRBV7-2 with TRBJ1-3; weak D call: TRBD1 (6 bases). The germline gives CDR1 SGHTA, CDR2 FQGNSA. The CDR3 covers 16 residues. The germline V and J ends were trimmed by 0 bases and 2 bases, with 11 bases remaining between them. The CDR3 DNA reads as TGTGCCAGCAGCTTAGCGGGGGCAGGTACTGGAAACACCATATATTTT. The encoded protein is CASSLAGAGTGNTIYF.

The rearrangement links TRBV9 to TRBJ2-7; 9 bases map to TRBD1. Germline CDR1 and CDR2: SGDLS and YYNGEE. The CDR3 loop spans 16 amino acids. With V trimmed by 2 bases and J by 5 bases, 11 bases remained unmatched. CDR3 coding DNA: TGTGCCAGCAGCGTCGGTAGGACAGGGGTGGTCCACGAGCAGTACTTC. Translated: CASSVGRTGVVHEQYF.

The genes are TRBV6-5 and TRBJ1-1, with D maybe TRBD1 (5 bases). The CDR3 is 14 residues long. The germline V gene has CDR1 MNHEY and CDR2 SVGAGI. The V end lost 5 bases, the J end lost 6 bases, and 16 bases lay between the germline ends. The CDR3 bases are TGTGCCAGCAGTCCCTTTGGACTACAGGCTGAAGCTTTCTTT. Its protein product is CASSPFGLQAEAFF.

This rearrangement joins TRBV14 to TRBJ2-7; TRBD2 matches at 8 bases. Germline V gene lookup returns CDR1 SGHDN and CDR2 FVKESK. The CDR3 spans 17 residues. V lost 3 bases, J lost 0 bases, and 10 bases stayed unmatched. The CDR3 sequence: CASSQSLAGPRSYEQYF. CDR3 sequence (DNA): TGTGCCAGCAGCCAGTCTTTAGCGGGACCTCGCTCCTACGAGCAGTACTTC.

The chain is built from TRBV18 and TRBJ1-1; TRBD1 is a possible D gene (5 bases). CDR3 length equals 13 residues. V lost 5 bases, J lost 2 bases, and 9 bases lay in between. Looked up from germline, CDR1 is KGHSH and CDR2 is LQKENI. CDR3 DNA sequence: TGTGCCAGCTCAACGGGGGGTAACACTGAAGCTTTCTTT. It encodes CASSTGGNTEAFF. The full variable domain, in which reference TRBV18 and TRBJ1-1 provide the parts outside the CDR3, is NAGVMQNPRHLVRRRGQEARLRCSPMKGHSHVYWYRQLPEEGLKFMVYLQKENIIDESGMPKERFSAEFPKEGPSILRIQQVVRGDSAAYFCASSTGGNTEAFFGQGTRLTVV.

This chain uses TRBV21-1 with TRBJ2-7; the listed D gene, TRBD2, was not tested against the DNA. TRBV21-1 is designated a pseudogene. The CDR3 length is 15 residues. The CDR3: CASSNSLAGVYEQYF. DNA of the CDR3: TGTGCCAGCAGCAATTCACTAGCGGGAGTTTACGAGCAGTACTTC.

The chain is built from TRBV12-5 and TRBJ2-2; weak D call: TRBD1 (5 bases). The CDR3 totals 14 residues. V gave up 1 base and J gave up 8 bases, with 11 bases separating them. Per germline, CDR1 LGHNT and CDR2 FRNRAP. The CDR3 DNA reads TGTGCTAGTGGTTTGGCACAGGTGGTTGGGGAGCTGTTTTTT. Its translation is CASGLAQVVGELFF.

This clone is a singleton in its sample. The chain recombines TRBV7-7 with TRBJ2-1; the match to TRBD2 covers 11 bases. The CDR3 is 15 amino acids. The germline V gene has CDR1 SSHAT and CDR2 FNYEAQ (reference sequence). The V gene end was trimmed by 0 bases and the J gene end by 7 bases; junction bases not matched to a gene: 2. The CDR3 nucleotides are TGTGCCAGCAGCTTAGCTAGCGGGAGGGGGAATGAGCAGTTCTTC. Amino acids: CASSLASGRGNEQFF.

The table lists this clone with a count of one. The chain recombines TRBV3-1 (or the pseudogene TRBV3-2) with TRBJ1-2, with TRBD1 identical over 7 bases. With 4 bases clipped from V and 3 bases from J, the junction kept 8 bases outside the gene matches. This CDR3 has 15 residues. Germline V lookup: CDR1 LGHDT, CDR2 YNNKEL (reference sequence). CDR3 sequence (DNA): TGTGCCAGCAGCCCATTGTTGACAGGGTACTATGGCTACACCTTC. It encodes CASSPLLTGYYGYTF.

The chain links TRBV19 to TRBJ2-1; a weak D match, TRBD2 (5 bases). The germline V gene encodes CDR1 LNHDA and CDR2 SQIVND (reference sequence). The V end lost 3 bases, the J end lost 7 bases, and 13 bases lay between the germline ends. This CDR3 spans 14 amino acids. The CDR3 coding sequence is TGTGCCAGTAGTATCGTCAGCACGGGGAATGAGCAGTTCTTC. Amino acids: CASSIVSTGNEQFF.

The chain carries TRBV29-1 and TRBJ1-2, with D possibly matching TRBD1 (6 bases). Trimming stripped 2 bases from V and 4 bases from J, with 17 bases between. Germline CDR1 and CDR2: SQVTM and ANQGSEA. The CDR3 is 15 residues long. The CDR3, as DNA: TGCAGCGTTGAATGGATTCACAGGGCCTCCTATGGCTACACCTTC. It specifies CSVEWIHRASYGYTF.

V and J are TRBV3-1 (or the pseudogene TRBV3-2) and TRBJ2-7, with unresolved D. In germline, CDR1 is LGHDT, CDR2 YNNKEL (reference sequence). CDR3 size: 15 residues. V dropped 0 bases and J dropped 6 bases, with 15 bases sitting between them. CDR3 amino acids: CASSQEVDETFEQYF. As DNA, the CDR3 is TGTGCCAGCAGCCAAGAAGTCGACGAGACTTTCGAGCAGTACTTC.

This chain joins TRBV6-5 and TRBJ2-7; 12 bases fit TRBD2. The CDR3 has 15 amino acids. Germline values: CDR1 MNHEY, CDR2 SVGAGI. V shed 6 bases, J shed 7 bases, and the junction held 10 bases outside the gene matches. Written as DNA, the CDR3 is TGTGCCAGCAGCCGGACTAGCGGGGTGGGGGGAGAGCAGTACTTC. This encodes CASSRTSGVGGEQYF.

This chain uses TRBV5-1 with TRBJ1-6; D perhaps matches TRBD1 (5 bases). This CDR3 has 14 amino acids. Germline CDR1 reads SGHRS; CDR2 reads YFSETQ. V shed 0 bases and J shed 7 bases, with 8 bases lying between them. The CDR3 is CASSLDQGNSPLHF. The CDR3 DNA reads TGCGCCAGCAGCTTGGACCAGGGCAATTCACCCCTCCACTTT.

The chain carries TRBV9 and TRBJ2-1; D may be TRBD2 (6 bases). With 2 bases removed from V and 4 bases from J, the gap between germline ends came to 13 bases. This CDR3 has 15 amino acids. In germline, CDR1 is SGDLS, CDR2 YYNGEE. CDR3 nucleotides: TGTGCCAGCAGCGTGGGTAGCGGAGATTACAATGAGCAGTTCTTC. It codes for CASSVGSGDYNEQFF.

The rearrangement joins TRBV7-3 to TRBJ2-1; TRBD2 agrees at 10 bases. The CDR3 consists of 19 residues. The junction had 14 bases not matched to a gene; V was cut back by 5 bases and J by 1 base. CDR1 and CDR2 from the germline V gene are SGHTA and FQGTGA. The CDR3 here is CASSPGPSGGPTSYNEQFF. For the CDR3, the DNA is TGTGCCAGCAGCCCGGGGCCTAGCGGGGGCCCGACGTCCTACAATGAGCAGTTCTTC.

The chain couples TRBV19 to TRBJ2-5, with 8 bases matching TRBD1. CDR3 length: 14 amino acids. Germline V gene lookup returns CDR1 LNHDA and CDR2 SQIVND (reference sequence). V dropped 3 bases and J dropped 5; count of bases not matched to a gene: 5. CDR3 sequence reads: CASSIMDRAETQYF. The CDR3 DNA reads TGTGCCAGTAGTATCATGGACAGGGCCGAGACCCAGTACTTC.

The chain combines TRBV18 with TRBJ2-1; D ambiguous. V was clipped by 4 bases and J by 6 bases, with 13 bases between them. Looked up from germline, CDR1 is KGHSH and CDR2 is LQKENI. There are 14 residues in the CDR3. The CDR3 sequence is CASSRLDNGNEQFF. For the CDR3, the DNA is TGTGCCAGCTCACGACTCGATAACGGCAATGAGCAGTTCTTC.

The chain couples TRBV5-1 to TRBJ1-1; D is unresolved. V was pared by 4 bases and J by 0 bases, with 4 bases between. CDR3 length: 12 residues. Germline CDR1 reads SGHRS; CDR2 reads YFSETQ. In DNA, the CDR3 is TGCGCCAGCAGCACAATGAACACTGAAGCTTTCTTT. Translating it yields CASSTMNTEAFF.

The chain combines TRBV10-3 with TRBJ1-2; TRBD1 might be the D (5 bases). The germline CDR1 and CDR2 sequences are ENHRY and SYGVKD. This CDR3 contains 16 residues. V was clipped by 1 base and J by 5 bases, with 17 bases between them. Here the CDR3 DNA reads TGTGCCATCAGTGAGTATTCAGGGATCCGAGAGTATGGCTACACCTTC. Its protein product is CAISEYSGIREYGYTF.

The V call is TRBV18, the J call TRBJ1-1; D not certain. V was pared by 0 bases and J by 5 bases, with 28 bases between. The CDR3 is made up of 20 amino acids. From germline, CDR1 is KGHSH and CDR2 LQKENI. CDR3 residues: CASSPPLGVRGSLRRTEAFF. The DNA for the CDR3 is TGTGCCAGCTCACCACCTCTGGGAGTCCGAGGTTCCCTTCGAAGGACTGAAGCTTTCTTT.

The chain recombines TRBV9 with TRBJ2-7; no definite D call. Trimming removed 0 bases at V and 2 bases at J, with 6 bases between. This CDR3 spans 13 amino acids. The germline V gene encodes CDR1 SGDLS and CDR2 YYNGEE. The CDR3 loop reads CASSVGAPYEQYF. The CDR3 nucleotides are TGTGCCAGCAGCGTAGGGGCACCCTACGAGCAGTACTTC.

The chain has TRBV27 and TRBJ2-1; no definite D call. Trimming removed 5 bases at V and 5 bases at J, with 7 bases between. The CDR3 extends over 12 amino acids. Germline CDR1 and CDR2: MNHEY and SMNVEV (reference sequence). CDR3 nucleotides: TGTGCCAGCAGTCCTCCTAACAATGAGCAGTTCTTC. Protein product: CASSPPNNEQFF.

This sequence joins TRBV5-1 and TRBJ2-1, with TRBD2 matching over 15 bases. From germline, CDR1 is SGHRS and CDR2 YFSETQ. The trim removed 3 bases at V and 6 bases at J, leaving 1 base unmatched. The CDR3 runs 15 residues. CDR3 amino acids: CASSWTSGGANEQFF. The CDR3 region has the DNA TGCGCCAGCAGCTGGACTAGCGGGGGGGCCAATGAGCAGTTCTTC. Based on the CDR3 plus reference TRBV5-1 and TRBJ2-1, the full variable domain is KAGVTQTPRYLIKTRGQQVTLSCSPISGHRSVSWYQQTPGQGLQFLFEYFSETQRNKGNFPGRFSGRQFSNSRSEMNVSTLELGDSALYLCASSWTSGGANEQFFGPGTRLTVL.